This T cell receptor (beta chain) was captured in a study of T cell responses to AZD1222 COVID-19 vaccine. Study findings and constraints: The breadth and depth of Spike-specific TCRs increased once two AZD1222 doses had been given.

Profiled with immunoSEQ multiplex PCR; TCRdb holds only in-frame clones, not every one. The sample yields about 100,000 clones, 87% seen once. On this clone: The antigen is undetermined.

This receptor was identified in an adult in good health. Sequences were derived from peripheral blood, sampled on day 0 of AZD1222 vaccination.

The CDR3 DNA sequence: TGTGCCAGCAGTGAAACCAAGACAGGCTGGACGCAGTATTTT. Residues: CASSETKTGWTQYF. The chain carries TRBV6-1 and TRBJ2-3; tentatively, D is TRBD1 (6 bases). CDR3 length: 14 amino acids. CDR1 and CDR2 from the germline V gene are MNHNS and SASEGT. V shed 2 bases and J shed 9 bases, with 15 bases lying between them.